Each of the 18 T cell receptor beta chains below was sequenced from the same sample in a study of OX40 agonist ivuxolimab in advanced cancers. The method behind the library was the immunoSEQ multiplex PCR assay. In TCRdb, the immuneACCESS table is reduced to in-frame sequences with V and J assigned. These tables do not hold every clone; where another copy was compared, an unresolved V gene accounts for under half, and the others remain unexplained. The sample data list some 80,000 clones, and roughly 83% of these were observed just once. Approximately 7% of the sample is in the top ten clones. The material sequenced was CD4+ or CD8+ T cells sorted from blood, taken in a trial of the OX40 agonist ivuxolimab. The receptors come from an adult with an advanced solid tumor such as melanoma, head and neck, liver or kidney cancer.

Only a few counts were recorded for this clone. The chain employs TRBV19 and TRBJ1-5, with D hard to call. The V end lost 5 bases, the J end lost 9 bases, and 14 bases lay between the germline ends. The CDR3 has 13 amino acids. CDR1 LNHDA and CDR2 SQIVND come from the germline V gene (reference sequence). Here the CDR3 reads CASSSGPPRPQHF. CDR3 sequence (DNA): TGTGCCAGTAGTTCGGGCCCCCCTCGGCCCCAGCATTTT.

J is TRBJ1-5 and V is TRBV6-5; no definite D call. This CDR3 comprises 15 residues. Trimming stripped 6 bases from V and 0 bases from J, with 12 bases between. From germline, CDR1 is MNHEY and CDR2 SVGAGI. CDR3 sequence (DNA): TGTGCCAGCAGGTCAGGAATCTATAGCAATCAGCCCCAGCATTTT. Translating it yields CASRSGIYSNQPQHF.

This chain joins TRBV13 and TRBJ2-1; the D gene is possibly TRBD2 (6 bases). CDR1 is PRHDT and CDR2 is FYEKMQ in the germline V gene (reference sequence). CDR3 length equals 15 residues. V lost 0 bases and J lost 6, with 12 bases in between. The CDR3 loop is CASSLGRTGVNEQFF. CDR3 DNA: TGTGCCAGCAGCTTAGGTCGAACGGGGGTCAATGAGCAGTTCTTC.

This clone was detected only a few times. The CDR3 sequence: CASSVGQGRNYGYTF. CDR3 nucleotide sequence: TGTGCCAGCAGCGTTGGACAGGGACGAAACTATGGCTACACCTTC. The J gene is TRBJ1-2, the V gene TRBV5-4, with TRBD1 identical over 8 bases. This CDR3 region has 15 residues. Unmatched junction bases numbered 7, after V lost 4 bases and J lost 2 bases. In germline, CDR1 is SGHNT, CDR2 YYREEE (reference sequence).

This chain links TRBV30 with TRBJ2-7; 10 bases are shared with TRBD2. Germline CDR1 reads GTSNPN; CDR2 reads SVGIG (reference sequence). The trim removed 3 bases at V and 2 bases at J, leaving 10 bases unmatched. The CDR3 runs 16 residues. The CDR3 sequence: CAWSWAGLADTYEQYF. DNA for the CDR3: TGTGCCTGGAGCTGGGCCGGACTAGCGGATACCTACGAGCAGTACTTC.

CDR3 nucleotide sequence: TGCGCCAGCAGCTCCGGGACTCTTAACTCTGGAAACACCATATATTTT. It encodes CASSSGTLNSGNTIYF. V and J are TRBV5-1 and TRBJ1-3; weak D call: TRBD1 (5 bases). The CDR3 consists of 16 residues. Trimming removed 3 bases from V and 0 bases from J, with 13 bases in between. The germline V gene has CDR1 SGHRS and CDR2 YFSETQ.

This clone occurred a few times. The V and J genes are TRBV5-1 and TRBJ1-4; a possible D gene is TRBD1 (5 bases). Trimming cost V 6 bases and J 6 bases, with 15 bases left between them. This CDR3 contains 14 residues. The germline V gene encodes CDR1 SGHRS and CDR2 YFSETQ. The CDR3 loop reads CASTGAGLDEKLFF. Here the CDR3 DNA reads TGCGCCAGCACCGGAGCGGGGCTCGATGAAAAACTGTTTTTT. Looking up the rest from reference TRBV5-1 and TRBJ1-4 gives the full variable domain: KAGVTQTPRYLIKTRGQQVTLSCSPISGHRSVSWYQQTPGQGLQFLFEYFSETQRNKGNFPGRFSGRQFSNSRSEMNVSTLELGDSALYLCASTGAGLDEKLFFGSGTQLSVL.

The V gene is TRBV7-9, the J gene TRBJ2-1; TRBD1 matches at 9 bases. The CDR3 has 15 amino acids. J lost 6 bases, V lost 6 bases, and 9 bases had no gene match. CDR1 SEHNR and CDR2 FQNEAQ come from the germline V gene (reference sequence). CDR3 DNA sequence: TGTGCCAGCAGGCGAACCGGGACAGGGCGCAATGAGCAGTTCTTC. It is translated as CASRRTGTGRNEQFF.

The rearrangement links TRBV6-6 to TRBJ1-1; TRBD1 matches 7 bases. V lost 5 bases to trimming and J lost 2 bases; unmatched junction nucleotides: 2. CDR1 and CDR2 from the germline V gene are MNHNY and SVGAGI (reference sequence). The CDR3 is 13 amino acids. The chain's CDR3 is CASSRQGNTEAFF. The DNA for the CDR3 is TGTGCCAGCAGTCGACAGGGAAACACTGAAGCTTTCTTT.

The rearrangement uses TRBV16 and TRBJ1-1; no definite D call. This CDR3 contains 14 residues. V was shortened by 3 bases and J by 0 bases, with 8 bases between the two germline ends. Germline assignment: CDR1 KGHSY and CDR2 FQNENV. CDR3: CASSQKRVNTEAFF. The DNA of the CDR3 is TGTGCCAGCAGCCAGAAAAGGGTGAACACTGAAGCTTTCTTT. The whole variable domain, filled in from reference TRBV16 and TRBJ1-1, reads GEEVAQTPKHLVRGEGQKAKLYCAPIKGHSYVFWYQQVLKNEFKFLISFQNENVFDETGMPKERFSAKCLPNSPCSLEIQATKLEDSAVYFCASSQKRVNTEAFFGQGTRLTVV.

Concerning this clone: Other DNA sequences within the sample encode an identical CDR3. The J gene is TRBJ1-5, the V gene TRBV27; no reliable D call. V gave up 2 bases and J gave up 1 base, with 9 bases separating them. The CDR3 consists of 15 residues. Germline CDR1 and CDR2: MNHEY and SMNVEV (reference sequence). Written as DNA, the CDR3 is TGTGCCAGCAGTTTAGTCGGTACAAGCAATCAGCCCCAGCATTTT. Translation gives CASSLVGTSNQPQHF.

The CDR3 loop reads CASSLSLGIINEQFF. CDR3 DNA: TGTGCCAGCAGCCTATCATTGGGAATCATCAATGAGCAGTTCTTC. This chain links TRBV5-6 with TRBJ2-1; D gene uncertain. The CDR3 runs 15 residues. Germline assignment: CDR1 SGHDT and CDR2 YYEEEE. Trimming took 4 bases from V and 6 from J, leaving 17 bases between them.

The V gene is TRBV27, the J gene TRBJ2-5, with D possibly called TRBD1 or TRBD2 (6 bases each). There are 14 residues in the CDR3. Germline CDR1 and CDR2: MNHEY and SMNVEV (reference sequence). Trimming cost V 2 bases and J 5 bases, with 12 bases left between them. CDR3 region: CASSLGGRGETQYF. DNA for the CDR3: TGTGCCAGCAGTTTAGGGGGGCGTGGGGAGACCCAGTACTTC.

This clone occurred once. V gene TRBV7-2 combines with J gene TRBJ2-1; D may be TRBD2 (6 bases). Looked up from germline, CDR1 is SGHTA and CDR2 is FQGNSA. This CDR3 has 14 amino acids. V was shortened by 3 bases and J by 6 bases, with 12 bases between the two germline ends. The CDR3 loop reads CASSLRRDGNEQFF. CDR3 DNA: TGTGCCAGCAGCTTGCGGCGGGACGGCAATGAGCAGTTCTTC.

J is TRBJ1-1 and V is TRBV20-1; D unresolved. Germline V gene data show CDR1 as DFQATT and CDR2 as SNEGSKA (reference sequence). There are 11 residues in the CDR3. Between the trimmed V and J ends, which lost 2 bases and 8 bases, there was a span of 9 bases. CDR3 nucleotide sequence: TGCAGTGCTAGATGGACGTTCGAAGCTTTCTTT. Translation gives CSARWTFEAFF.

The CDR3 here is CASSLGDRAGNQPQHF. The DNA of the CDR3 is TGTGCCAGCAGCTTAGGGGACAGGGCGGGCAATCAGCCCCAGCATTTT. The chain combines TRBV7-6 with TRBJ1-5, with 9 bases fitting TRBD1. The V gene's germline CDR1 is SGHVS and CDR2 FNYEAQ. This CDR3 contains 16 residues. V dropped 1 base and J dropped 2; count of bases not matched to a gene: 3.

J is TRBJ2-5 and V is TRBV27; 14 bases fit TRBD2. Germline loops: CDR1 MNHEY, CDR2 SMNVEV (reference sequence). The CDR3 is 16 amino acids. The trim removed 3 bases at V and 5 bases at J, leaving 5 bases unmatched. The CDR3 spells CASSFGTSGSRETQYF. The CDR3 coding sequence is TGTGCCAGCAGTTTCGGGACTAGCGGGAGTAGGGAGACCCAGTACTTC.

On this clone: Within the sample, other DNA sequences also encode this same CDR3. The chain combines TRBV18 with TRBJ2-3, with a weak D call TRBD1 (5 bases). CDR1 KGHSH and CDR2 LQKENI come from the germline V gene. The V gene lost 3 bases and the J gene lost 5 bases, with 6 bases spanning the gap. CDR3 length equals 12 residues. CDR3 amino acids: CASSPQGDTQYF. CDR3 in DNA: TGTGCCAGCTCACCTCAGGGAGATACGCAGTATTTT.